The T cell receptor (beta chain) under discussion was sequenced for a study of T cell responses to AZD1222 COVID-19 vaccine. Produced via immunoSEQ multiplex PCR; TCRdb's table is partial and in-frame only. The data contain about 100,000 clones, 87% of them singletons. Findings and limits, study-wide: Mapped onto spike, vaccine-associated CD4 TCRs spanned it and were dominant at 160-218 and 743-854. Repertoire sampling occurred only after the peak T cell response. Of the AZD1222 recipients, only five to seven were seropositive at baseline. Elevations in Spike-specific TCR breadth and depth followed administration of two AZD1222 doses.

On this clone: The antigen remains undetermined.

In germline, CDR1 is SGDLS, CDR2 YYNGEE. J lost 5 bases, V lost 4 bases, and 10 bases had no gene match. The CDR3 contains 16 residues. This TCR was sampled from an adult in good health. V usage is TRBV9 and J usage is TRBJ2-2; the match to TRBD2 covers 8 bases. Sequencing was performed on peripheral blood, taken on day 0 of AZD1222 vaccination. CDR3 DNA sequence: TGTGCCAGCAGCCCCCCATCGGGAGGGCCGACCGGGGAGCTGTTTTTT. This encodes CASSPPSGGPTGELFF.